This T cell receptor beta chain was profiled in a study of post-analysis software for immune sequencing data. Overall study findings and caveats: In patients, TRBV5-6, TRBV5-1 and TRBV20-1 belonged to roughly five TRBV segments found more frequently than in controls.

This clonotype was detected only a few times. Antigen unknown. From germline, CDR1 is SGDLS and CDR2 YYNGEE. With V trimmed by 5 bases and J by 4 bases, 10 bases remained unmatched. The CDR3 totals 15 residues. Tagging with unique molecular identifiers was a feature of the TCR beta cDNA libraries. A few hundred thousand cDNA molecules came from 1 to 10 million T cells. TCRdb redid the calling of the PCR reads with MiXCR, one entry per CDR3 protein. The data hold 350,000 to 450,000 distinct CDR3 sequences, with 39% observed a single time. The rearrangement uses TRBV9 and TRBJ2-7; 9 nucleotides line up with TRBD1. This receptor was obtained from a girl aged 2-10 years with multiple sclerosis. Sequencing was done on a sample of blood. The CDR3 DNA sequence: TGTGCCAGCAGTCCTTTGGGACAGGGAGGATACGAGCAGTACTTC. Its protein is CASSPLGQGGYEQYF.